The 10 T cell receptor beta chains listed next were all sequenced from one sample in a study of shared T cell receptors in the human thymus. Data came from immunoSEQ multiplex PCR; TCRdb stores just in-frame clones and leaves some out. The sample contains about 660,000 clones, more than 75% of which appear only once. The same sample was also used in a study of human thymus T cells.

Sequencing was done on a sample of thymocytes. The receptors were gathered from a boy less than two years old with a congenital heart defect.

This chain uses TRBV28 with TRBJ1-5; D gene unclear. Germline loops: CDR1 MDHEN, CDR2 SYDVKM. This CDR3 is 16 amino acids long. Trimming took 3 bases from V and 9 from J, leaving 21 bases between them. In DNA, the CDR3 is TGTGCCAGCAGTTTGAGGCCTTCGACGGTTGGAACGCCCCAGCATTTT. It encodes CASSLRPSTVGTPQHF.

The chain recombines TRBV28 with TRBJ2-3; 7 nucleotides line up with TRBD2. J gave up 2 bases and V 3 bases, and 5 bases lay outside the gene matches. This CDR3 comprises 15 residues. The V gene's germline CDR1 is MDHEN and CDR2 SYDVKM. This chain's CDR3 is CASSFSGRNTDTQYF. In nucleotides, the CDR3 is TGTGCCAGCAGTTTTAGCGGGCGAAACACAGATACGCAGTATTTT.

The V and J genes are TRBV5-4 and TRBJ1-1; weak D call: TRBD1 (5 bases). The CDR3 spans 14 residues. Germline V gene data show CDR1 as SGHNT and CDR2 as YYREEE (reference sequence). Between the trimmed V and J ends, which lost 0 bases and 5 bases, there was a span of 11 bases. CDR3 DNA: TGTGCCAGCAGCTTGGACAGGCCCGGGACTGAAGCTTTCTTT. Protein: CASSLDRPGTEAFF.

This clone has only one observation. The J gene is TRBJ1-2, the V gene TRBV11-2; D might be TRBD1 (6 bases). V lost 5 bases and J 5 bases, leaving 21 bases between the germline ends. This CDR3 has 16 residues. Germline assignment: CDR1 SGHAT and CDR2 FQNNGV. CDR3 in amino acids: CASSPMGTQGGYGYTF. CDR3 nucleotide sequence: TGTGCCAGCAGCCCTATGGGCACACAGGGAGGGTATGGCTACACCTTC. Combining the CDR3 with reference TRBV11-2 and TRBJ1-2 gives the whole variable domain EAGVAQSPRYKIIEKRQSVAFWCNPISGHATLYWYQQILGQGPKLLIQFQNNGVVDDSQLPKDRFSAERLKGVDSTLKIQPAKLEDSAVYLCASSPMGTQGGYGYTFGSGTRLTVV.

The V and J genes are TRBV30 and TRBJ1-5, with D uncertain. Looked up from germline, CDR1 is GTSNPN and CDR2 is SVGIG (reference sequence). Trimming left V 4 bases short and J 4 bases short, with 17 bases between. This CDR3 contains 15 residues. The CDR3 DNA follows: TGTGCCTGGACACCTCCCGAGGGTCCGAATCAGCCCCAGCATTTT. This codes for CAWTPPEGPNQPQHF.

CDR3 sequence (DNA): TGTGCCAGCAGTTTTTTGCTAGACTCTGGAAACACCATATATTTT. It specifies CASSFLLDSGNTIYF. J is TRBJ1-3 and V is TRBV28; D remains ambiguous. Trimming shortened V by 3 bases and J by 0 bases, and 9 bases separated the two germline ends. This CDR3 is 15 amino acids long. Germline lookup yields CDR1 MDHEN and CDR2 SYDVKM.

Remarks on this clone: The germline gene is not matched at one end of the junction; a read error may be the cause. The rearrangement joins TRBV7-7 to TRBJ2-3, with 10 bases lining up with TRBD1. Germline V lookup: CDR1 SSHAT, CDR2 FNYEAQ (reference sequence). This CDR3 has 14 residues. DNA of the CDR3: TGTGCTAGCAGCTTGGGACAGGGGACCCATACGCAGTATTTT. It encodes CASSLGQGTHTQYF.

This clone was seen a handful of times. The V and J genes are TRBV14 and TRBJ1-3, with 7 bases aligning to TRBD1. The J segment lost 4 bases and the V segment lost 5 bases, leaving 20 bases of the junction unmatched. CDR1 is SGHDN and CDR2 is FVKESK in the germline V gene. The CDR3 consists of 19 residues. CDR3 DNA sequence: TGTGCCAGCAGCTTATACCAACTTCGACGACAGGGTTCAGGAAACACCATATATTTT. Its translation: CASSLYQLRRQGSGNTIYF.

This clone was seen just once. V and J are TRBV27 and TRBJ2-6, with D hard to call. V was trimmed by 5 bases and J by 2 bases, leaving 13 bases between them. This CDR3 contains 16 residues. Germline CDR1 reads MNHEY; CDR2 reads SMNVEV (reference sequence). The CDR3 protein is CASSLFSGAGANVLTF. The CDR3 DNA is TGTGCCAGCAGTCTCTTCTCGGGTGCTGGGGCCAACGTCCTGACTTTC.

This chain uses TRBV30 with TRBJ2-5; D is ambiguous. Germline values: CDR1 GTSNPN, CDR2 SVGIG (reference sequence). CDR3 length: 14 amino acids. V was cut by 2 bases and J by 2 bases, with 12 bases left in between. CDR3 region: CAWSIRLAQETQYF. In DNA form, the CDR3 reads TGTGCCTGGAGTATCCGACTGGCTCAAGAGACCCAGTACTTC.